By sample fraction, the clone carrying this T cell receptor (beta chain) is medium-sized. This record comes from a study of PD-1 blockade in classical Hodgkin lymphoma. V trimming: 5 bases; J trimming: 6 bases; junction bases outside the gene matches: 9. Germline V lookup: CDR1 SGHRS, CDR2 YFSETQ. This CDR3 has 14 residues. All trial patients relapsed after autologous stem cell transplantation. The repertoire was sequenced with immunoSEQ multiplex PCR; TCRdb's copy has only in-frame clones and lacks some. This sample has about 23,000 clones, with around 80% found just once. The starting material was peripheral blood mononuclear cells (PBMCs), obtained before the second cycle of nivolumab. V gene TRBV5-1 combines with J gene TRBJ2-7; 9 bases map to TRBD1. This TCR derives from a human donor with classical Hodgkin lymphoma. CDR3 loop: CASSFTGGRSEQYF. The CDR3 nucleotides read TGCGCCAGCAGTTTTACAGGGGGCCGGTCCGAGCAGTACTTC.